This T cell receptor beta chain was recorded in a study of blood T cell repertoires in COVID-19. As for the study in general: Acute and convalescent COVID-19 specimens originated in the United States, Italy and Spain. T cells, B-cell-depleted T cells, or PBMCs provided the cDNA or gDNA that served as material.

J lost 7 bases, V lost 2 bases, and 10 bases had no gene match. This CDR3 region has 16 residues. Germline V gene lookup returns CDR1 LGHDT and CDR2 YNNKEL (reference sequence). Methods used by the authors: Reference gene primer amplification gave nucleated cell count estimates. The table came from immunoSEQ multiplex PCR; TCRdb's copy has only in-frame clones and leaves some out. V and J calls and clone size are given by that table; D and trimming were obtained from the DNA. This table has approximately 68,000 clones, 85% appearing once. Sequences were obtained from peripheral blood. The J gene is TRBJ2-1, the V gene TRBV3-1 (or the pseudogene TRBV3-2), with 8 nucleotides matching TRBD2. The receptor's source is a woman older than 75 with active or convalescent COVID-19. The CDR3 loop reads CASSQSSGGAFNEQFF. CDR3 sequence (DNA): TGTGCCAGCAGCCAAAGCTCCGGGGGGGCCTTTAATGAGCAGTTCTTC.